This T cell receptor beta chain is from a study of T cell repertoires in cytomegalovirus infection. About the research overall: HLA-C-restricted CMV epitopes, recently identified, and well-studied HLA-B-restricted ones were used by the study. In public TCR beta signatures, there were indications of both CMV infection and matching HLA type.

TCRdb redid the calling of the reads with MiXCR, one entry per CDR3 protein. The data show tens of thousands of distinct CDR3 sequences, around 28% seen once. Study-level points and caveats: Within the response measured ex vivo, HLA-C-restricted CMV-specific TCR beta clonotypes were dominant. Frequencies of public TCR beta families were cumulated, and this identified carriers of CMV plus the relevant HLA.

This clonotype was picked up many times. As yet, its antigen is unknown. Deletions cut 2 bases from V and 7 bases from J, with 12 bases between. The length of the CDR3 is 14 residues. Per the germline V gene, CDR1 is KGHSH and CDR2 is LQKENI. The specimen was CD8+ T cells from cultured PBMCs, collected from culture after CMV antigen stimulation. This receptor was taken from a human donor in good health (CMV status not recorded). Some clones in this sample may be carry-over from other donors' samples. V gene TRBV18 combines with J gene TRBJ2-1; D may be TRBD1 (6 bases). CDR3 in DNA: TGTGCCAGCTCACCAGAGAACAGGGAGAATGAGCAGTTCTTC. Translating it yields CASSPENRENEQFF. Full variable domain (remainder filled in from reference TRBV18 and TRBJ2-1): NAGVMQNPRHLVRRRGQEARLRCSPMKGHSHVYWYRQLPEEGLKFMVYLQKENIIDESGMPKERFSAEFPKEGPSILRIQQVVRGDSAAYFCASSPENRENEQFFGPGTRLTVL.